Below are 10 T cell receptor beta chains sequenced from a single sample in a study of cytomegalovirus exposure and HLA in healthy donors. Repertoires were generated with immunoSEQ multiplex PCR, while TCRdb's copy carries only in-frame clones and drops some. Of about 98,000 clones in the sample, approximately 90% were seen once. Sequenced material: PBMCs. The receptors here all came from a woman aged 30 to 39 in good health and CMV-seronegative.

The chain uses TRBV7-9 and TRBJ2-2; D is ambiguous. The germline V and J ends were trimmed by 6 bases and 4 bases, with 18 bases remaining between them. Germline V gives CDR1 SEHNR, CDR2 FQNEAQ (reference sequence). The CDR3 runs 16 residues. The CDR3 here is CASSLLVSLITGELFF. CDR3 in DNA: TGTGCCAGCAGTCTCCTAGTGTCCCTTATCACCGGGGAGCTGTTTTTT. Based on the CDR3 plus reference TRBV7-9 and TRBJ2-2, the full variable domain is DTGVSQNPRHKITKRGQNVTFRCDPISEHNRLYWYRQTLGQGPEFLTYFQNEAQLEKSRLLSDRFSAERPKGSFSTLEIQRTEQGDSAMYLCASSLLVSLITGELFFGEGSRLTVL.

This clone has just one count. The chain employs TRBV27 and TRBJ1-2; 7 nucleotides align to TRBD1. The CDR3 consists of 14 residues. Germline V lookup: CDR1 MNHEY, CDR2 SMNVEV (reference sequence). The V gene end was trimmed by 8 bases and the J gene end by 8 bases; junction bases not matched to a gene: 14. CDR3 DNA sequence: TGTGCCAGCGCGATACAGGGGCGGTCTAGCGGCTACACCTTC. It yields the protein CASAIQGRSSGYTF.

The chain joins TRBV15 to TRBJ2-5; 7 nucleotides line up with TRBD2. J lost 3 bases, V lost 1 base, and 14 bases had no gene match. CDR3 length: 18 amino acids. The germline gives CDR1 LNHNV, CDR2 YYDKDF (reference sequence). The DNA of the CDR3 is TGTGCCACCAGCAGAGGGGGGGGACCGGGACTACTTAAAGAGACCCAGTACTTC. Protein: CATSRGGGPGLLKETQYF.

This chain uses TRBV7-9 with TRBJ2-3; 7 nucleotides agree with TRBD2. The CDR3 runs 16 residues. Looked up from germline, CDR1 is SEHNR and CDR2 is FQNEAQ (reference sequence). Trimming cost V 4 bases and J 2 bases; bases outside gene matches: 9. The CDR3 sequence: CASSSTNLAATDTQYF. The CDR3 DNA is TGTGCCAGCAGCTCGACCAATCTAGCGGCCACAGATACGCAGTATTTT.

This chain joins TRBV6-6 and TRBJ2-7, with a weak D call TRBD1 (5 bases). V was shortened by 2 bases and J by 0 bases, with 8 bases between the two germline ends. Germline V lookup: CDR1 MNHNY, CDR2 SVGAGI (reference sequence). This CDR3 comprises 14 residues. The CDR3 spells CASSYGANSYEQYF. CDR3 DNA sequence: TGTGCCAGCAGTTACGGGGCCAACTCCTACGAGCAGTACTTC.

The chain combines TRBV15 with TRBJ1-2; a weak D match, TRBD1 (6 bases). This CDR3 has 14 amino acids. Germline V CDR1 and CDR2: LNHNV, YYDKDF (reference sequence). The V end lost 2 bases, the J end lost 3 bases, and 10 bases lay between the germline ends. The CDR3 sequence is CATSRSRTDYGYTF. The DNA for the CDR3 is TGTGCCACCAGCAGAAGCAGGACAGACTATGGCTACACCTTC.

The J gene is TRBJ2-2, the V gene TRBV28; D gene uncertain. This CDR3 is 14 amino acids long. The germline V and J ends were trimmed by 7 bases and 0 bases, with 9 bases remaining between them. Per the germline V gene, CDR1 is MDHEN and CDR2 is SYDVKM. The CDR3 DNA follows: TGTGCCAGCAACGTGGCTTCGAACACCGGGGAGCTGTTTTTT. Translation: CASNVASNTGELFF. Full variable domain (missing parts from reference TRBV28 and TRBJ2-2): DVKVTQSSRYLVKRTGEKVFLECVQDMDHENMFWYRQDPGLGLRLIYFSYDVKMKEKGDIPEGYSVSREKKERFSLILESASTNQTSMYLCASNVASNTGELFFGEGSRLTVL.

This chain connects TRBV19 to TRBJ1-3; no clear D. Trimming took off 5 bases at V and 7 bases at J, with 12 bases between the two ends. Germline-derived CDR1 and CDR2 are LNHDA and SQIVND (reference sequence). This CDR3 region has 13 residues. CDR3 loop: CASSSGGGNTIYF. DNA for the CDR3: TGTGCCAGTAGTTCGGGAGGAGGTAACACCATATATTTT.

This chain joins TRBV27 and TRBJ1-2; D is ambiguous. The CDR3 covers 14 residues. V was clipped by 0 bases and J by 8 bases, with 13 bases between them. The germline V gene has CDR1 MNHEY and CDR2 SMNVEV (reference sequence). This CDR3 is CASSLSPLRNGYTF. The CDR3, as DNA: TGTGCCAGCAGTTTATCACCTCTGAGGAACGGCTACACCTTC.

The V gene is TRBV9, the J gene TRBJ2-1; TRBD2 is a possible D gene (6 bases). Germline CDR1 SGDLS, CDR2 YYNGEE. V was pared by 2 bases and J by 0 bases, with 9 bases between. This CDR3 contains 15 residues. CDR3 region: CASSVTGSSYNEQFF. In DNA, the CDR3 is TGTGCCAGCAGCGTCACCGGGAGCTCCTACAATGAGCAGTTCTTC.